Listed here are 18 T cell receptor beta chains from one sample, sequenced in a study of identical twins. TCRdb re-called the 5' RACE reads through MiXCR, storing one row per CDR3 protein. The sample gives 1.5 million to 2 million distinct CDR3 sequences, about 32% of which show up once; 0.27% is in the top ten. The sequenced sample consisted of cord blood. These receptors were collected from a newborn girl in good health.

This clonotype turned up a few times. The chain's CDR3 is CATSDTQGCTEAFF. As DNA, the CDR3 is TGTGCCACCAGTGATACACAGGGATGTACTGAAGCTTTCTTT. The chain employs TRBV24-1 and TRBJ1-1; tentatively, D is TRBD1 (6 bases). The germline gives CDR1 KGHDR, CDR2 SFDVKD. The CDR3 consists of 14 residues. Deletions cut 3 bases from V and 5 bases from J, with 12 bases between.

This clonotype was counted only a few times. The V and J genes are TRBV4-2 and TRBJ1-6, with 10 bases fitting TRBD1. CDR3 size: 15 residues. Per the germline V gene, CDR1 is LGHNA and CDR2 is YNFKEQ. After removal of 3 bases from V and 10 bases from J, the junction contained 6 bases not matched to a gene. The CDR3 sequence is CASSHGTGDRSPLHF. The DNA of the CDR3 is TGTGCCAGCAGCCACGGGACAGGGGATAGATCACCCCTCCACTTT.

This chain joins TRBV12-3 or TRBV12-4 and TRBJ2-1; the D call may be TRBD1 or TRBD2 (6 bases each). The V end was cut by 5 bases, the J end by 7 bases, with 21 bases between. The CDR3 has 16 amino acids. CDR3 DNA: TGTGCCAGCAGTCCCCGGGGGCGCGGGACCAGGAATGAGCAGTTCTTC. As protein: CASSPRGRGTRNEQFF.

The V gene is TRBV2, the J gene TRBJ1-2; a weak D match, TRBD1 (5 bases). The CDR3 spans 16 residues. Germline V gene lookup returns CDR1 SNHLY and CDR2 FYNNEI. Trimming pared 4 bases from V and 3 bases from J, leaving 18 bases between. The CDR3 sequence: CASSGPVAGRDYGYTF. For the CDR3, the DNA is TGTGCCAGCAGTGGCCCCGTGGCAGGGAGGGACTATGGCTACACCTTC. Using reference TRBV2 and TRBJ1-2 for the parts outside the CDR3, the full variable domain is EPEVTQTPSHQVTQMGQEVILRCVPISNHLYFYWYRQILGQKVEFLVSFYNNEISEKSEIFDDQFSVERPDGSNFTLKIRSTKLEDSAMYFCASSGPVAGRDYGYTFGSGTRLTVV.

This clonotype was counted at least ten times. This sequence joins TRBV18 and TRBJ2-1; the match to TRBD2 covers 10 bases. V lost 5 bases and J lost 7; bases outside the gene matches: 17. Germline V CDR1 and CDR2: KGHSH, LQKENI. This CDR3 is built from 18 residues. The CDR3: CASSSRTSGLLGKNEQFF. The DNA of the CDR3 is TGTGCCAGCTCATCCCGGACTAGCGGCCTGCTTGGAAAGAATGAGCAGTTCTTC.

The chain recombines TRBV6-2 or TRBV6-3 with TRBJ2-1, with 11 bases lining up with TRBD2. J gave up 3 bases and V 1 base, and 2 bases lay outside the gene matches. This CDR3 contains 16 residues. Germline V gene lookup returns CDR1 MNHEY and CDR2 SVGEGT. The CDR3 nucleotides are TGTGCCAGCAGTTACTTCGGGACTAGCGGCTACAATGAGCAGTTCTTC. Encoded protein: CASSYFGTSGYNEQFF.

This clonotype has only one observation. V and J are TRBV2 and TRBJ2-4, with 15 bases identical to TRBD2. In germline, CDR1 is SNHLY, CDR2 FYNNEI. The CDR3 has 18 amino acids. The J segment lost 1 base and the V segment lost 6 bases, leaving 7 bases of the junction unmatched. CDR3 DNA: TGTGCCAGCAGCGGGACTAGCGGGAGGTTTGCTGCCAAAAACATTCAGTACTTC. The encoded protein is CASSGTSGRFAAKNIQYF.

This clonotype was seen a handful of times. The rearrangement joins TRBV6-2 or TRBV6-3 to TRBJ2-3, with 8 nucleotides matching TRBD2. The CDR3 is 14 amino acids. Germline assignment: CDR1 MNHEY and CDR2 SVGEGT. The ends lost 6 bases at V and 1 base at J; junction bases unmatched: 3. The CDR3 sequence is CASRRGGRTDTQYF. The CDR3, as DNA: TGTGCCAGCAGGCGCGGGGGGCGCACAGATACGCAGTATTTT.

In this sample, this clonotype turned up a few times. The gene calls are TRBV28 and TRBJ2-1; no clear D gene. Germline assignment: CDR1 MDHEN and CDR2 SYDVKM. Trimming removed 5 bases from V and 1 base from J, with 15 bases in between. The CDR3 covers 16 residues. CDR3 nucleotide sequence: TGTGCCAGCAGTCCCCGCGGCGGTGGGTCCTACAATGAGCAGTTCTTC. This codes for CASSPRGGGSYNEQFF.

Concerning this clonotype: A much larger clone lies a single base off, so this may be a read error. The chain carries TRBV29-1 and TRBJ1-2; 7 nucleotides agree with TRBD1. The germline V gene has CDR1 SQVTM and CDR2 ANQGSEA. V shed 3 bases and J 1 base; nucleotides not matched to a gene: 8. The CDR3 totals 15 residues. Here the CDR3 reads CSVDAQGDHNYGYTF. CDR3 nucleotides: TGCAGCGTTGACGCTCAGGGGGACCATAACTATGGCTACACCTTC.

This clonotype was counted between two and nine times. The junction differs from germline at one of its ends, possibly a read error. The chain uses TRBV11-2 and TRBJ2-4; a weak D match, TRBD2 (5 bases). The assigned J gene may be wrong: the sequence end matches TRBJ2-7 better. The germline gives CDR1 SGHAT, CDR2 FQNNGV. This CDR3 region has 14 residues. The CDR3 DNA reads TGTGCCAGCATCTTATCGGGGTCAGTCTACGAGCAGTACTTC. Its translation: CASILSGSVYEQYF.

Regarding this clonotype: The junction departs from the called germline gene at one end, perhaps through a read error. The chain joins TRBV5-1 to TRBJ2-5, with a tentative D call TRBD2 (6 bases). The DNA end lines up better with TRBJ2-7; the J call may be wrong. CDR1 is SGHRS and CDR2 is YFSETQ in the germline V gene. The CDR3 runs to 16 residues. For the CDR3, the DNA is TGCGCCAGCAACTTGATGCGATGGGGGGTTCCCTACGAGCAGTACTTC. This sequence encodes CASNLMRWGVPYEQYF.

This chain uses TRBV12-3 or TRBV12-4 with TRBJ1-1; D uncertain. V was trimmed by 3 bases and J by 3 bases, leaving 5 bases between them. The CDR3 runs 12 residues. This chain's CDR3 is CASSFLYTEAFF. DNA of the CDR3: TGTGCCAGCAGTTTTTTATACACTGAAGCTTTCTTT.

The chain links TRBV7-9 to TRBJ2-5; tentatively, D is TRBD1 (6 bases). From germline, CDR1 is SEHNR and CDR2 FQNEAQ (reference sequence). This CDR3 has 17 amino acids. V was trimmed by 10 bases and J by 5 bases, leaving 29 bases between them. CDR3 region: CATEPKRTAQGWETQYF. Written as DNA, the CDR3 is TGTGCCACCGAACCAAAACGTACTGCACAGGGCTGGGAGACCCAGTACTTC.

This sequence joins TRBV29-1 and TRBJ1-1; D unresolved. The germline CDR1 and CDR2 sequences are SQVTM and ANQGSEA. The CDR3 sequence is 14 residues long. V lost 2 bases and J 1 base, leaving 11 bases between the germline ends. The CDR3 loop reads CSVELRLTNTEAFF. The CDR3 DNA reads TGCAGCGTTGAACTGCGACTGACGAACACTGAAGCTTTCTTT.

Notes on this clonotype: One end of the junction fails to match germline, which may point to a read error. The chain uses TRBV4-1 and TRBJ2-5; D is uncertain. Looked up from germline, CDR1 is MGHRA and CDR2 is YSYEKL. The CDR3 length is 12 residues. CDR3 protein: CASSHDTETRYF. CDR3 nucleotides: TGCGCCAGCAGCCACGACACAGAGACCCGGTACTTC.

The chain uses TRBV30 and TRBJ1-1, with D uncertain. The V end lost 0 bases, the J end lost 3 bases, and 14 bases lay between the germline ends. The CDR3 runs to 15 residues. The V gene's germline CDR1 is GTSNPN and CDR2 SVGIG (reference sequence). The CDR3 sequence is CAWSVGPIEDTEAFF. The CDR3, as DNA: TGTGCCTGGAGTGTAGGACCCATAGAGGACACTGAAGCTTTCTTT.

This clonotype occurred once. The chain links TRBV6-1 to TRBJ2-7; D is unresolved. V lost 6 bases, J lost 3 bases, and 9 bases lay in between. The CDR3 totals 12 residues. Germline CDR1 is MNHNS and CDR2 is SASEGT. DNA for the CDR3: TGTGCCAGCAGGGCGCATCTCTACGAGCAGTACTTC. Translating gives CASRAHLYEQYF.